The 9 T cell receptor beta chains listed next were all sequenced from one sample in a study of early T cells in non-severe SARS-CoV-2 infection. One entry per CDR3 protein results from TCRdb running MiXCR on the 5' RACE reads. The sample records tens of thousands of distinct CDR3 sequences, 5.5% to 8% being singletons. Sequencing was performed on whole blood. The receptors stem from an adult who was a healthcare worker with PCR-confirmed SARS-CoV-2 infection or an uninfected control (not recorded which).

Ten or more counts support this clonotype. The rearrangement joins TRBV6-5 to TRBJ2-6; D gene uncertain. This CDR3 spans 16 amino acids. Trimming took off 0 bases at V and 2 bases at J, with 8 bases between the two ends. Germline assignment: CDR1 MNHEY and CDR2 SVGAGI. In nucleotides, the CDR3 is TGTGCCAGCAGTTACTCGAAGTATGCTGGGGCCAACGTCCTGACTTTC. It translates to CASSYSKYAGANVLTF.

At least ten counts were recorded for this clonotype. The chain employs TRBV18 and TRBJ2-5, with D possibly matching TRBD2 (5 bases). From germline, CDR1 is KGHSH and CDR2 LQKENI. CDR3 size: 17 residues. The V end lost 1 base, the J end lost 3 bases, and 18 bases lay between the germline ends. In nucleotides, the CDR3 is TGTGCCAGCTCACCACTGAGCGGAATCGGGGTTAAAGAGACCCAGTACTTC. Protein sequence: CASSPLSGIGVKETQYF.

A few counts support this clonotype. V and J are TRBV6-5 and TRBJ2-3; D not resolved. This CDR3 comprises 16 residues. Germline values: CDR1 MNHEY, CDR2 SVGAGI. V was clipped by 6 bases and J by 0 bases, with 16 bases between them. The CDR3 bases are TGTGCCAGCAGCCCCCGTTCGGGTTATAGCACAGATACGCAGTATTTT. Encoded protein: CASSPRSGYSTDTQYF.

The chain has TRBV12-3 or TRBV12-4 and TRBJ2-5, with D possibly TRBD1 on 5 matching bases. Trimming pared 2 bases from V and 5 bases from J, leaving 15 bases between. There are 15 residues in the CDR3. The CDR3 coding sequence is TGTGCCAGCAGTTTAATGGCAGGGCAGAGGGAGACCCAGTACTTC. It yields the protein CASSLMAGQRETQYF.

This clonotype was counted ten times or more. The J gene is TRBJ2-3, the V gene TRBV28; D might be TRBD2 (7 bases). Trimming took 11 bases from V and 7 from J, leaving 31 bases between them. Germline assignment: CDR1 MDHEN and CDR2 SYDVKM. The CDR3 sequence is 17 residues long. CDR3 amino acids: CAANREVPAGPSHTQYF. The CDR3 DNA sequence: TGTGCCGCTAACAGGGAGGTCCCAGCGGGGCCTAGCCATACGCAGTATTTT.

There are many counts of this clonotype. The chain employs TRBV6-5 and TRBJ2-3, with TRBD2 identical over 10 bases. V was pared by 5 bases and J by 5 bases, with 7 bases of the junction left unmatched. The CDR3 loop spans 15 amino acids. Germline assignment: CDR1 MNHEY and CDR2 SVGAGI. The CDR3 loop reads CASSKLAGVGDTQYF. The CDR3 nucleotides are TGTGCCAGCAGTAAGCTAGCGGGAGTGGGAGATACGCAGTATTTT.

In this sample, this clonotype turned up many times. The chain carries TRBV7-6 and TRBJ2-7; 10 bases line up with TRBD2. The CDR3 covers 15 residues. Trimming at V came to 1 base and at J to 7 bases, leaving 7 bases not matched to a gene. Per the germline V gene, CDR1 is SGHVS and CDR2 is FNYEAQ. The CDR3 protein is CASSLGLAGVSEQYF. The DNA of the CDR3 is TGTGCCAGCAGCTTAGGCCTAGCGGGAGTTAGTGAGCAGTACTTC.

Ten or more counts support this clonotype. The chain uses TRBV5-6 and TRBJ2-7, with D hard to call. V dropped 0 bases and J dropped 3 bases, with 4 bases sitting between them. Germline assignment: CDR1 SGHDT and CDR2 YYEEEE. The CDR3 runs to 12 residues. The CDR3 loop is CASSLGGYEQYF. CDR3 nucleotides: TGTGCCAGCAGCTTGGGGGGCTACGAGCAGTACTTC.

This clonotype was seen repeatedly, ten times or more. The chain links TRBV19 to TRBJ2-7; TRBD1 agrees at 9 bases. Germline-derived CDR1 and CDR2 are LNHDA and SQIVND (reference sequence). The CDR3 extends over 15 amino acids. The V and J ends lost 2 bases and 4 bases, in that order; junction bases with no gene match: 6. The CDR3 DNA sequence: TGTGCCAGTAGTATACTCCGGGACAGGGCATACGAGCAGTACTTC. It yields the protein CASSILRDRAYEQYF.